This TCR beta chain appears in the sequencing data of a study of cytomegalovirus exposure and HLA in healthy donors. PCR used 60 Vbeta primers and 13 Jbeta primers. The data were produced by immunoSEQ multiplex PCR, yet TCRdb's version contains in-frame clones alone and is incomplete. Seen here are around 150,000 clones, 75% to 80% observed once, and the top ten hold roughly 2.6%. As regards this clone: What it recognizes is unknown.

Germline assignment: CDR1 SGHNT and CDR2 YYREEE (reference sequence). The CDR3 is made up of 16 amino acids. V was trimmed by 2 bases and J by 0 bases, leaving 12 bases between them. Study conclusions and caveats: Many donors carried some public TCRs, although rarity characterized most TCR sequences. In a later analysis, at a false discovery rate of 0.05, under 20,000 TCR beta sequences were associated with HLA alleles. Presence/absence analysis assumed near-uniform sequencing depth across donors.

J is TRBJ2-1 and V is TRBV5-4; no firm D call. Input material: PBMCs. The sequence derives from a middle-aged woman in good health and CMV-seropositive. Here the CDR3 reads CASSLDGYGSYNEQFF. In DNA form, the CDR3 reads TGTGCCAGCAGCTTAGACGGGTATGGCTCCTACAATGAGCAGTTCTTC. The full variable domain, in which reference TRBV5-4 and TRBJ2-1 provide the parts outside the CDR3, is ETGVTQSPTHLIKTRGQQVTLRCSSQSGHNTVSWYQQALGQGPQFIFQYYREEENGRGNFPPRFSGLQFPNYSSELNVNALELDDSALYLCASSLDGYGSYNEQFFGPGTRLTVL.